This TCR beta chain was recorded in a study of cytomegalovirus exposure and HLA in healthy donors. General study results and limits: As was reported, the classifier diagnosed cytomegalovirus status with high specificity and sensitivity. Researchers counted around 150 TCR beta chains as cytomegalovirus-associated.

Concerning this clone itself: Its cognate antigen is unknown.

The CDR3 runs to 16 residues. The trim removed 6 bases at V and 2 bases at J, leaving 7 bases unmatched. Germline values: CDR1 LNHDA, CDR2 SQIVND (reference sequence). Libraries were prepared by immunoSEQ multiplex PCR; TCRdb keeps only in-frame clonotypes and omits some of them. The sample records about 170,000 clones, roughly nine tenths being singletons. The chain is built from TRBV19 and TRBJ2-3; TRBD2 agrees at 11 bases. Sequenced: PBMCs. This receptor was taken from a young man in good health and CMV-seropositive. CDR3 amino acids: CASSQLAGAITDTQYF. The CDR3, as DNA: TGTGCCAGTAGCCAACTAGCGGGAGCGATCACAGATACGCAGTATTTT.